This T cell receptor (beta chain) was sequenced during a study of response to subunit inactivated influenza vaccine. This clonotype was counted only a few times. Its antigen remains unknown. TCRdb fed the RT-PCR reads into MiXCR, producing one record per CDR3 protein. The sample lists about 800,000 distinct CDR3 sequences, 21% occurring once. CDR1 is MNHEY and CDR2 is SMNVEV in the germline V gene (reference sequence). V dropped 5 bases and J dropped 3 bases, with 5 bases sitting between them. The CDR3 covers 13 residues. Study outcomes and limitations: Authors suggested that a seasonal influenza vaccination recruits few new T cells each time.

The receptor's source is a man aged 50 to 59 who received an inactivated influenza vaccine. The starting material was PBMCs from blood, obtained 5 days after vaccination. V and J are TRBV27 and TRBJ2-6; no clear D gene. DNA of the CDR3: TGTGCCAGCAGTAGAAATGGGGCCAACGTCCTGACTTTC. Its translation is CASSRNGANVLTF.